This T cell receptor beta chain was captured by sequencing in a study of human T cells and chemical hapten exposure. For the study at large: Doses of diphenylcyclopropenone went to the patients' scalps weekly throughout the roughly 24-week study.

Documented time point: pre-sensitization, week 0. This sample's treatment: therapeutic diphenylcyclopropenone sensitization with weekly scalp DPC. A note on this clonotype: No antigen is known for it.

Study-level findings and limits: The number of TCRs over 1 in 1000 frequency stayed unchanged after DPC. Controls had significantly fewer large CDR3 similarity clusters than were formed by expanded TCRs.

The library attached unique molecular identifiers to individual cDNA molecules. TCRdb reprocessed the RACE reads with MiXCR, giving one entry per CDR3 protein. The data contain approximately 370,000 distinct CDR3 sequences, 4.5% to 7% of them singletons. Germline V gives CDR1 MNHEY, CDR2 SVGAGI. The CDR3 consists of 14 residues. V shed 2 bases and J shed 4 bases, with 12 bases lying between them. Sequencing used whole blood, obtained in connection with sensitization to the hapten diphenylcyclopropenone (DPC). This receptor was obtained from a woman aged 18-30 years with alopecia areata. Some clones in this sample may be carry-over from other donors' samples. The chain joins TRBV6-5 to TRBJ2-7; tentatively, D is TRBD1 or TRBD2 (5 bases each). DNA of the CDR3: TGTGCCAGCAGTTACCGGGGACGGAGTTACGAGCAGTACTTC. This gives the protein CASSYRGRSYEQYF.